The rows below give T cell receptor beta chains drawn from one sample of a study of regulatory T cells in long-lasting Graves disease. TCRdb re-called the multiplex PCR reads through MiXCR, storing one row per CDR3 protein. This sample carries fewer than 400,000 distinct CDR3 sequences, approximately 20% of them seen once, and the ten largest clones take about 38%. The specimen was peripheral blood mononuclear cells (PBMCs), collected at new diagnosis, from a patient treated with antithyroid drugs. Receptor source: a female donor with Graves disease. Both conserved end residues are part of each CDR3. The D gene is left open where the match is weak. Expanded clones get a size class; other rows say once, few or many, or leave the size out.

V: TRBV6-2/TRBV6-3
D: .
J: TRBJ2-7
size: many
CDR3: CASSPVGVSYEQYF
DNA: TGTGCCAGCAGTCCGGTAGGAGTATCCTACGAGCAGTACTTC

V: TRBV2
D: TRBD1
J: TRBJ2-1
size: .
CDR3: CASSEDRDRDNEQFF
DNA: TGTGCCAGCAGCGAAGACCGGGACAGGGACAATGAGCAGTTCTTC

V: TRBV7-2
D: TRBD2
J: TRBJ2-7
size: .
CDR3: CASCLSGSIYEQYF
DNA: TGTGCCAGCTGCCTTAGCGGGAGCATTTACGAGCAGTACTTC

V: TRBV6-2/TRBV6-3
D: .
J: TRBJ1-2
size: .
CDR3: CASTRQDGYTF
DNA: TGTGCCAGCACCCGACAAGACGGCTACACCTTC

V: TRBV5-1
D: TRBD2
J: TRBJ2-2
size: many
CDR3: CASSLRLAGGPGELFF
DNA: TGCGCCAGCAGCTTGCGACTAGCGGGAGGGCCTGGGGAGCTGTTTTTT

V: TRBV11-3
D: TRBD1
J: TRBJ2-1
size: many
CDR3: CASSPRDRVRDEQFF
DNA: TGTGCCAGCAGCCCTCGGGACAGGGTACGTGATGAGCAGTTCTTC

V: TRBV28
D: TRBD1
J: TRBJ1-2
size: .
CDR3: CASRAPGQNYGYTF
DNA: TGTGCCAGCAGAGCACCGGGACAGAACTATGGCTACACCTTC

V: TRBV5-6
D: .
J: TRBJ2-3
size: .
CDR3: CASSLDSGRLARDLSTDTQYF
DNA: TGTGCCAGCAGCTTGGACTCGGGGCGCCTAGCGCGAGACCTTAGCACAGATACGCAGTATTTT

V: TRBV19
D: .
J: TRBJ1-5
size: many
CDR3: CASRSGVSNQPQHF
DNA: TGTGCCAGTAGATCAGGTGTTAGCAATCAGCCCCAGCATTTT

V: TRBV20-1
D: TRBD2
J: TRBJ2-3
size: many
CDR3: CSASILAGGGRDTQYF
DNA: TGCAGTGCTAGTATCCTAGCGGGAGGGGGGCGGGATACGCAGTATTTT

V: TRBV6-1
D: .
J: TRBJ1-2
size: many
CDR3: CVSRTLTAGGYTF
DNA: TGTGTCAGCAGGACACTAACAGCGGGCGGCTACACCTTC

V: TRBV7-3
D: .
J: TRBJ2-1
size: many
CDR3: CASSSFSGERPRSYNEQFF
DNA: TGTGCCAGCAGCTCCTTTAGTGGGGAGCGGCCCCGCTCCTACAATGAGCAGTTCTTC

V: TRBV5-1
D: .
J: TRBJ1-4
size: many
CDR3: CASSFTATNEKLFF
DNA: TGCGCCAGCAGCTTTACTGCAACTAATGAAAAACTGTTTTTT

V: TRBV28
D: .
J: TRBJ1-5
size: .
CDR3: CASSGVSEGNQPQHF
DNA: TGTGCCAGCAGTGGGGTCTCCGAGGGCAATCAGCCCCAGCATTTT

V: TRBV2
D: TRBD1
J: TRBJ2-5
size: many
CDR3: CASSVDRGKKETQYF
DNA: TGTGCCAGCAGTGTCGACAGGGGTAAAAAAGAGACCCAGTACTTC

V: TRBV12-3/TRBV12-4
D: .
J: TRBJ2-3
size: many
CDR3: CASSDGAGTQYF
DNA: TGTGCCAGCAGCGACGGGGCAGGTACGCAGTATTTT

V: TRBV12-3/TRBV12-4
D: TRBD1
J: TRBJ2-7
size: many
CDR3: CASTFLDRDHEQYF
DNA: TGTGCCAGCACCTTTCTGGACAGGGACCACGAGCAGTACTTC

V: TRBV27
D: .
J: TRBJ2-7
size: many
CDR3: CASRLNPYEQYF
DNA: TGTGCCAGCAGGCTAAACCCCTACGAGCAGTACTTC

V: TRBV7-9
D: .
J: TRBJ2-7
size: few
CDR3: CASSLGYGGTYEQYF
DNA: TGTGCCAGCAGCTTGGGGTACGGCGGGACCTACGAGCAGTACTTC

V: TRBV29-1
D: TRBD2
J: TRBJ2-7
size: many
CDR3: CSVSLVAGVREQYF
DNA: TGCAGCGTTTCCTTGGTAGCGGGAGTGAGGGAGCAGTACTTC

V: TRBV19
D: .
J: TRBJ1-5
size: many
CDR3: CASSIGPAYNQPQHF
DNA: TGTGCCAGTAGTATAGGTCCGGCGTACAATCAGCCCCAGCATTTT

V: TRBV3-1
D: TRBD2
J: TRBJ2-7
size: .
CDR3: CASSQGFSGISSGQYF
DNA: TGTGCCAGCAGCCAAGGGTTTAGCGGGATCTCCTCCGGGCAGTACTTC

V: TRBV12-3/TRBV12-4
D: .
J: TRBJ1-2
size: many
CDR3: CASTRNYGYTF
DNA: TGTGCCAGCACCCGAAACTATGGCTACACCTTC

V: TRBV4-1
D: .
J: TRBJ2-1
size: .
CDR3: CASSPSEDEQFF
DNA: TGCGCCAGCAGCCCCAGTGAGGATGAGCAGTTCTTC

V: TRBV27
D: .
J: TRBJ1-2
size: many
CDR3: CASNPQWAELLTGYTF
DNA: TGTGCCAGCAACCCGCAGTGGGCAGAATTGTTAACTGGCTACACCTTC

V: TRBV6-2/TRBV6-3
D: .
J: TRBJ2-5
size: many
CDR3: CASSWANQETQYF
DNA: TGTGCCAGCAGTTGGGCGAACCAAGAGACCCAGTACTTC

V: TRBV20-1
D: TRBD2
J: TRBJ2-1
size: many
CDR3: CSTSSFSGRGEQFF
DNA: TGCAGTACTAGTTCCTTTAGCGGGAGAGGGGAGCAGTTCTTC

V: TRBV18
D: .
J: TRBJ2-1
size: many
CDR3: CASSPPLRNEQFF
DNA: TGTGCCAGCTCTCCACCACTTAGGAATGAGCAGTTCTTC

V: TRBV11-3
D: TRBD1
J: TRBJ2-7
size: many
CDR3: CASSLTGRAPYEQYF
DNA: TGTGCCAGCAGCTTGACAGGGAGAGCCCCTTACGAGCAGTACTTC

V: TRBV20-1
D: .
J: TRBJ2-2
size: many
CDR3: CSASHQSTGELFF
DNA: TGCAGTGCTAGTCATCAGAGCACCGGGGAGCTGTTTTTT

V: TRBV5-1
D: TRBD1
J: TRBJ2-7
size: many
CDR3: CASSLGQGAFGEQYF
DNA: TGCGCCAGCAGCTTGGGACAGGGGGCATTTGGCGAGCAGTACTTC

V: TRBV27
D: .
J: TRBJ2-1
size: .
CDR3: CASRQTGSYNEQFF
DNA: TGTGCCAGCAGACAGACGGGCTCCTACAATGAGCAGTTCTTC

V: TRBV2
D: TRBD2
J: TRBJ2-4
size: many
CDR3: CASRPTRTSNKNIQYF
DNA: TGTGCCAGCAGGCCCACCCGGACTAGCAACAAAAACATTCAGTACTTC

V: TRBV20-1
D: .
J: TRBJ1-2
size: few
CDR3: CSARDIRASYGYTF
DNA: TGCAGTGCTAGAGATATCCGGGCGAGCTATGGCTACACCTTC

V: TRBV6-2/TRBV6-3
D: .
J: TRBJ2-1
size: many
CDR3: CASSELGGNEQFF
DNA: TGTGCCAGCAGTGAGCTAGGGGGCAATGAGCAGTTCTTC

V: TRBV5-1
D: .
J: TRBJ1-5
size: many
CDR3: CASSPTGGGQPQHF
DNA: TGTGCCAGCTCACCCACGGGGGGCGGGCAGCCCCAGCATTTT

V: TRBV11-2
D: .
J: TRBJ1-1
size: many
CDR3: CASSLDLRGWDTEAFF
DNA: TGTGCCAGCAGCTTAGATCTTCGGGGCTGGGACACTGAAGCTTTCTTT

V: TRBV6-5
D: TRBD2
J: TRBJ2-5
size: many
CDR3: CASSYRTSGSKRAATQYF
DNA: TGTGCCAGCAGCTACAGGACTAGCGGGAGTAAAAGAGCCGCGACCCAGTACTTC

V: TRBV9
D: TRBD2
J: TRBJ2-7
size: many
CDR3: CASSQEAGAYEQYF
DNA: TGTGCCAGCAGCCAAGAGGCGGGGGCCTACGAGCAGTACTTC

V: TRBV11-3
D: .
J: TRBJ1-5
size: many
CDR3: CASSLTGTNQPQHF
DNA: TGTGCCAGCAGCTTAACAGGGACCAATCAGCCCCAGCATTTT

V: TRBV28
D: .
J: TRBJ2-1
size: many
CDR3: CASKPPSRDHNEQFF
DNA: TGTGCCAGCAAGCCCCCGTCTCGGGACCACAATGAGCAGTTCTTC

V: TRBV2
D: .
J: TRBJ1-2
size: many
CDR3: CASTEANYGYTF
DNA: TGTGCCAGCACTGAAGCTAACTATGGCTACACCTTC

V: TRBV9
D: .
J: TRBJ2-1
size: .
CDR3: CASSASGRGEQFF
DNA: TGTGCCAGCAGCGCCTCTGGTAGGGGTGAGCAGTTCTTC

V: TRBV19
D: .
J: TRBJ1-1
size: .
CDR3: CASSKAVLNTEAFF
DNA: TGTGCCAGTAGTAAGGCAGTACTGAACACTGAAGCTTTCTTT

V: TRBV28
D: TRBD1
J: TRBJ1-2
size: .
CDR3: CASQEGASGYTF
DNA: TGTGCCAGCCAAGAGGGGGCTTCTGGCTACACCTTC

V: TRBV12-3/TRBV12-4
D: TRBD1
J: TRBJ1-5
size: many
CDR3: CASSLGGGTASNQPQHF
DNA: TGTGCCAGCAGTTTAGGCGGAGGGACAGCTAGCAATCAGCCCCAGCATTTT

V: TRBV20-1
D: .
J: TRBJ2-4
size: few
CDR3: CSASLGPSRENIQYF
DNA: TGCAGTGCCTCACTTGGACCGTCCAGAGAGAACATTCAGTACTTC

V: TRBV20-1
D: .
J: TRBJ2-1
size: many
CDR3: CSAGNRDNSYNEQFF
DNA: TGCAGTGCTGGGAACCGGGACAACTCCTACAATGAGCAGTTCTTC

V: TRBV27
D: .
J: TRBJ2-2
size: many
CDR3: CASSLFSSLRNTGELFF
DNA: TGTGCCAGCAGTTTATTTTCTAGCCTCCGAAACACCGGGGAGCTGTTTTTT

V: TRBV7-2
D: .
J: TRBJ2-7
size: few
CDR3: CASSLGQSQQYF
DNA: TGTGCCAGCAGCTTAGGACAGAGCCAACAGTACTTC

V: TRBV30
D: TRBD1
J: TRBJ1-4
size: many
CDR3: CAWGYTGGEEKLFF
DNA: TGTGCCTGGGGATATACAGGGGGGGAAGAAAAACTGTTTTTT